This TCR beta chain was sequenced for a study of CD8 T cells in Susac syndrome. The study, taken as a whole, reports: The CD4+ T cell repertoires in Susac syndrome did not show any clonal expansion.

This clonotype was seen once. The antigen is unknown. The RNA, roughly 0.5 to 1 ug, was put through reverse transcription using random hexamers. The amplification used immunoSEQ multiplex PCR on TCR beta CDR3; it spanned 54 Vbeta and 13 Jbeta. TCRdb processed the immunoSEQ multiplex PCR reads anew with MiXCR; each CDR3 protein has one entry. The profile covers about 120,000 distinct CDR3 sequences, with over 90% appearing a single time and approximately 0.15% taken by the ten largest. This CDR3 is built from 16 residues. V was cut by 3 bases and J by 4 bases, with 18 bases left in between. The sequence derives from a human donor with Susac syndrome. V and J are TRBV12-3 or TRBV12-4 and TRBJ1-2; D possibly corresponds to TRBD1 (6 bases). The sequencing input was CD4+ T cells from PBMCs. CDR3 region: CASSFDRSGTPYGYTF. DNA for the CDR3: TGTGCCAGCAGTTTTGACCGTAGCGGGACACCCTATGGCTACACCTTC.